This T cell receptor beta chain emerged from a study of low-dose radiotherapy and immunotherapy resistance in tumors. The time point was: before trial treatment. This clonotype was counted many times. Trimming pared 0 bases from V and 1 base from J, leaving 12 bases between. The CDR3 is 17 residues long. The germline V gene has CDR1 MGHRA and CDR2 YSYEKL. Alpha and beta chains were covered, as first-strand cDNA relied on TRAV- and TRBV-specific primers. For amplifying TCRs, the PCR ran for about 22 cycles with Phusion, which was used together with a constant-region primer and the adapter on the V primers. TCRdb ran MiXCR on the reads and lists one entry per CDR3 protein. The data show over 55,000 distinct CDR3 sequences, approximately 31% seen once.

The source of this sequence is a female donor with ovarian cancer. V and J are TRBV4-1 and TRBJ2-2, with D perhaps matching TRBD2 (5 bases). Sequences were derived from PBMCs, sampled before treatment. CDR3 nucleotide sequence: TGCGCCAGCAGCCAAGATCGGGTGACTATGAACACCGGGGAGCTGTTTTTT. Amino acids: CASSQDRVTMNTGELFF.